This T cell receptor (beta chain) stems from a study of glioma-infiltrating T cells. The CDR3 runs to 10 residues. Trimming shortened V by 7 bases and J by 7 bases, and 8 bases separated the two germline ends. Germline V gene data show CDR1 as SQVTM and CDR2 as ANQGSEA. General study findings and limits: Tissue-blood divergence was below expectation in non-neoplastic patients, above in gliomas.

The iRepertoire nested amplicon-rescue multiplex PCR amplified TCR alpha and beta CDR3s from RNA. For one-step reverse transcription and amplification, about 85-400 ng of tissue mRNA or PBMC total RNA was used. TCRdb passed the multiplex PCR reads through MiXCR, listing each CDR3 protein once. The sample records fewer than 200,000 distinct CDR3 sequences, more than 25% being singletons. As to this clonotype: Antigen specificity is unknown.

This receptor was taken from a human donor with low-grade glioma or glioblastoma, undergoing nonglioma brain surgery, or in good health (not recorded which). V usage is TRBV29-1 and J usage is TRBJ2-1; D call uncertain. Sequenced: glioma tissue, nonneoplastic brain tissue, or PBMCs (not recorded which). The CDR3 coding sequence is TGCAGCGGCAGAACTAATGAGCAGTTCTTC. Residues: CSGRTNEQFF.